The clone carrying this TCR beta chain has only a few counts. The source of the sample is a study of cytomegalovirus exposure and HLA in healthy donors. The study ran its PCR with 60 Vbeta and 13 Jbeta primers. Profiled with immunoSEQ multiplex PCR; TCRdb holds only in-frame clones, not every one. This repertoire shows some 70,000 clones, around 85% found once; its top ten account for 2.4%. J gave up 11 bases and V 5 bases, and 6 bases lay outside the gene matches. From germline, CDR1 is PRHDT and CDR2 FYEKMQ (reference sequence). The CDR3 is 13 residues long. Specimen: PBMCs. The rearrangement links TRBV13 to TRBJ1-4; TRBD1 matches at 9 bases. This clonotype originated in a woman in her 50s in good health and CMV-seronegative. The CDR3 sequence is CASSPGQGRKLFF. CDR3 DNA sequence: TGTGCCAGCAGCCCAGGACAGGGGAGGAAACTGTTTTTT.